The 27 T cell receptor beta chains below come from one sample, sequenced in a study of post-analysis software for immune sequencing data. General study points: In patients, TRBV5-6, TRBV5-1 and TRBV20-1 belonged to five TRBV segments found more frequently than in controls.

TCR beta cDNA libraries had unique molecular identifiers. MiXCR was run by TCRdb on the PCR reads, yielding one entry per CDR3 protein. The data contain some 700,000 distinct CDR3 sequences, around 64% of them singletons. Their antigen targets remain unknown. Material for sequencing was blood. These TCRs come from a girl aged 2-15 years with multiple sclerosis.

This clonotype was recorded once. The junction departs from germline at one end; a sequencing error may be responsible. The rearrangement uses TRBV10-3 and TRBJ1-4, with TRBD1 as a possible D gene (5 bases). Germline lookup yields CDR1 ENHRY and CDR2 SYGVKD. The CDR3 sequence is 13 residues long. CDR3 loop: CVISGGANEKLFF. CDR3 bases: TGTGTCATCAGTGGAGGGGCCAATGAAAAACTGTTTTTT.

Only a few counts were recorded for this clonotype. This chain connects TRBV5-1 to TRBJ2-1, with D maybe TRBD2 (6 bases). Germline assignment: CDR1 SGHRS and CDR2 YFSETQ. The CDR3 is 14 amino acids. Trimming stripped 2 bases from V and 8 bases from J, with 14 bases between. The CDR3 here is CASSFRLASDEQFF. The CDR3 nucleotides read TGCGCCAGCAGCTTTCGTCTAGCGTCGGATGAGCAGTTCTTC.

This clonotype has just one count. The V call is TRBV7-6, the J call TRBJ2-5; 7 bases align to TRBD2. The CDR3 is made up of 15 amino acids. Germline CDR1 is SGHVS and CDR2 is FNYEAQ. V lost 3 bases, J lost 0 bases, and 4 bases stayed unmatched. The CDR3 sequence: CASSLWGRDQETQYF. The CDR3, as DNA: TGTGCCAGCAGCTTGTGGGGGAGGGACCAAGAGACCCAGTACTTC.

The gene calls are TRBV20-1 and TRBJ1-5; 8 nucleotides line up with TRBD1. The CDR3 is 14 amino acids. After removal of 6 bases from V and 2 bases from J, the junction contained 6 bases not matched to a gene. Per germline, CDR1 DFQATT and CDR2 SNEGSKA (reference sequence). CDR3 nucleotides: TGCAGTGCAATCGGACAGGGCGGCAATCAGCCCCAGCATTTT. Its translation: CSAIGQGGNQPQHF.

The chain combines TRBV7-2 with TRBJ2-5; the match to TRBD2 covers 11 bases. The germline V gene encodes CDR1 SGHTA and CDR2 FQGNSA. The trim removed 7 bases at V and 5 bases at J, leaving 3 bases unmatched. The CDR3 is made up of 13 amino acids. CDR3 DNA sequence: TGTGCCAGCACCCTAGCGGGGGGTGAGACCCAGTACTTC. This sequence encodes CASTLAGGETQYF.

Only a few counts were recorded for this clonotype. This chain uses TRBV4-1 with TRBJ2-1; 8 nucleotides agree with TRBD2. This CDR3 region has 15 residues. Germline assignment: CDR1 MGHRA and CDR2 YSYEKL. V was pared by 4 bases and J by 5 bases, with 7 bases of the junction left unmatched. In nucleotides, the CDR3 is TGCGCCAGCAGCCGGAGACTAGCGAGTGACAATGAGCAGTTCTTC. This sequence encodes CASSRRLASDNEQFF.

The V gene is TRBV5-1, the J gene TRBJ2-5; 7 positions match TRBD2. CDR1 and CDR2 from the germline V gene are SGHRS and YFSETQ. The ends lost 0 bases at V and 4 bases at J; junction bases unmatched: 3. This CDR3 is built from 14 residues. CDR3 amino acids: CASSLAERGETQYF. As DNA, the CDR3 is TGCGCCAGCAGCTTGGCGGAGCGGGGAGAGACCCAGTACTTC.

In DNA form, the CDR3 reads TGTGCCATCAGTGAGGTTAGGAACACTGAAGCTTTCTTT. Translating it yields CAISEVRNTEAFF. The J gene is TRBJ1-1, the V gene TRBV10-3; unclear D gene. V was pared by 2 bases and J by 1 base, with 5 bases between. This CDR3 contains 13 residues. The germline V gene has CDR1 ENHRY and CDR2 SYGVKD.

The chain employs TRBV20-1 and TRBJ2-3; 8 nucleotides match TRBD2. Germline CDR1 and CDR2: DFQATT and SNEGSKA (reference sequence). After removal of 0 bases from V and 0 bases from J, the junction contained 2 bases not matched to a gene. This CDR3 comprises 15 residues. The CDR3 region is CSARDRGGSTDTQYF. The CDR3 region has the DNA TGCAGTGCTAGAGATCGCGGGGGGAGCACAGATACGCAGTATTTT.

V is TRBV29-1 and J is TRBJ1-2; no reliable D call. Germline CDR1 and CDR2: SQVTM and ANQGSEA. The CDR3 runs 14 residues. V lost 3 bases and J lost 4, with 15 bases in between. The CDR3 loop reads CSVDLEGKSYGYTF. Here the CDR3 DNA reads TGCAGCGTTGATTTGGAGGGAAAAAGCTATGGCTACACCTTC.

This CDR3 is CSARVSDYGYTF. CDR3 bases: TGCAGTGCTAGGGTCAGCGACTATGGCTACACCTTC. The chain joins TRBV20-1 to TRBJ1-2; unclear D gene. This CDR3 comprises 12 residues. Germline assignment: CDR1 DFQATT and CDR2 SNEGSKA (reference sequence). V was trimmed by 3 bases and J by 3 bases, leaving 8 bases between them.

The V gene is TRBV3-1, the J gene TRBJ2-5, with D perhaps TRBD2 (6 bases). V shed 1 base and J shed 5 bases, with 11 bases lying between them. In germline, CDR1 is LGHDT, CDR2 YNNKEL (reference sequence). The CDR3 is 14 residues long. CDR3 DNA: TGTGCCAGCAGCCAAGGGCGGGGCCGGGAGACCCAGTACTTC. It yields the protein CASSQGRGRETQYF.

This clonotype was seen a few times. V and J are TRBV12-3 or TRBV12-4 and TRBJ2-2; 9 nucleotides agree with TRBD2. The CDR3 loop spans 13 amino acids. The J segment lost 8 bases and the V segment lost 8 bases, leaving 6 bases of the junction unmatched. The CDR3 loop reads CASLLAGRGELFF. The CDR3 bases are TGTGCCAGCCTCCTAGCGGGGAGAGGGGAGCTGTTTTTT.

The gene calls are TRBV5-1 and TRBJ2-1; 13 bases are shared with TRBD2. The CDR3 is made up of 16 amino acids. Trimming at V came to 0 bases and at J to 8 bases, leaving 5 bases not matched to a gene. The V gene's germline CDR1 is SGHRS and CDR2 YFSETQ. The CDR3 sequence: CASSLVGTSGIDEQFF. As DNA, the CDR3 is TGCGCCAGCAGCTTGGTTGGGACTAGCGGGATCGATGAGCAGTTCTTC.

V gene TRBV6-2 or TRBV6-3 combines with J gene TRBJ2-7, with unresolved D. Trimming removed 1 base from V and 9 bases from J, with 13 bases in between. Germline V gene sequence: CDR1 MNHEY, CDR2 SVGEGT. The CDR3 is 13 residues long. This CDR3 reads CASSYYRREGQYF. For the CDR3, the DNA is TGTGCCAGCAGTTACTATCGCAGAGAAGGGCAGTACTTC.

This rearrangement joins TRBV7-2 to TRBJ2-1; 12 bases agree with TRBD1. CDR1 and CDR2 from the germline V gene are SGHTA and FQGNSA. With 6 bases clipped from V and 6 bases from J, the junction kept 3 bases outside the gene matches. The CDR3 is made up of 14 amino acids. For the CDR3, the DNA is TGTGCCAGCAGGGGGACAGGGGGCCTCAATGAGCAGTTCTTC. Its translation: CASRGTGGLNEQFF.

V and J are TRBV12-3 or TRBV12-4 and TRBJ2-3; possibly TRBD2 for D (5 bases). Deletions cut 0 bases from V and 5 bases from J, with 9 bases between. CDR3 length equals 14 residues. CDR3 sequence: CASSLAGAGDTQYF. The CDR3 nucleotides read TGTGCCAGCAGTTTAGCGGGAGCCGGAGATACGCAGTATTTT.

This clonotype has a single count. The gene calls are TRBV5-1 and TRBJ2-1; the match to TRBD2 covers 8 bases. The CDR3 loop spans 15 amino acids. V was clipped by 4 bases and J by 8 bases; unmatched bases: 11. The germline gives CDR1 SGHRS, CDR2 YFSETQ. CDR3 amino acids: CASSTGLGRGDEQFF. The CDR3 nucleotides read TGCGCCAGCAGCACCGGACTGGGGCGGGGGGATGAGCAGTTCTTC.

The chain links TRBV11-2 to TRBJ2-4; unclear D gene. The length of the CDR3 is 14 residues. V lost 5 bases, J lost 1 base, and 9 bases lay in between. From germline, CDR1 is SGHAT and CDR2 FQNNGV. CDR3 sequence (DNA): TGTGCCAGCAGCCTCGACTCGGCCAAAAACATTCAGTACTTC. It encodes CASSLDSAKNIQYF.

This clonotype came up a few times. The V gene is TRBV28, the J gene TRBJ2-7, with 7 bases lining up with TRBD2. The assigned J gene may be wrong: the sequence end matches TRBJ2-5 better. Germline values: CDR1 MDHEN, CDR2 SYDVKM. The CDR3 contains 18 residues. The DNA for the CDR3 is TGTGCCAGCACCATGGTGGGGTTAGCGGGCTTAAGCCAGGAGACCCAGTACTTC. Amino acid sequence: CASTMVGLAGLSQETQYF.

The CDR3 nucleotides are TGTGCCAGCAGTGGACTAGCGGGGGGGCATCCCTACAATGAGCAGTTCTTC. Residues: CASSGLAGGHPYNEQFF. The chain couples TRBV2 to TRBJ2-1, with TRBD2 matching over 14 bases. Germline CDR1 is SNHLY and CDR2 is FYNNEI. V shed 4 bases and J 2 bases; nucleotides not matched to a gene: 4. The CDR3 is made up of 17 amino acids.

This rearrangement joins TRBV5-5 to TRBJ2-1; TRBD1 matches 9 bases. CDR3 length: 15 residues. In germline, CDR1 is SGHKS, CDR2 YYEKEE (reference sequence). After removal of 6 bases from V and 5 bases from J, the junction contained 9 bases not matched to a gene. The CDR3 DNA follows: TGTGCCAGCAACTCCGGGACAGGGTGGGACAATGAGCAGTTCTTC. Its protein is CASNSGTGWDNEQFF.

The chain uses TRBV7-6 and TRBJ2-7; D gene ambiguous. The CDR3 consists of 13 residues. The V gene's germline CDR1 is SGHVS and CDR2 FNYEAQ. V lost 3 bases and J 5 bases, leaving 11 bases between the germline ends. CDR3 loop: CASSFNPGDEQYF. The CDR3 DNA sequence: TGTGCCAGCAGCTTTAACCCAGGAGACGAGCAGTACTTC.

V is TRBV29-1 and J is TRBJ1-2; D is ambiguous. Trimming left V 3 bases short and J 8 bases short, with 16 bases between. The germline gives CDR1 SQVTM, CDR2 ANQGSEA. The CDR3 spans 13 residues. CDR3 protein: CSVDKAESKGYTF. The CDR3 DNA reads TGCAGCGTTGATAAGGCAGAATCGAAGGGCTACACCTTC.

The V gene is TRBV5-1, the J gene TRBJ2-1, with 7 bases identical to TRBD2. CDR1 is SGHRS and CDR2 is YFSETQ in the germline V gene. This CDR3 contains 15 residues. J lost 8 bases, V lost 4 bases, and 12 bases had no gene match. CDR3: CASSAGGLVPYEQFF. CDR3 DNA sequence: TGCGCCAGCAGCGCCGGCGGACTAGTTCCGTATGAGCAGTTCTTC.

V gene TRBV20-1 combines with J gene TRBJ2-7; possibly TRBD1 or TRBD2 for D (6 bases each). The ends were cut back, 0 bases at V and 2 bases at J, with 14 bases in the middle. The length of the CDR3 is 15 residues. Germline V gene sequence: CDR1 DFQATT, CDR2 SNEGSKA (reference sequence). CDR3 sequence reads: CSARDEGGVPYEQYF. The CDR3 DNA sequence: TGCAGTGCTAGAGATGAGGGGGGAGTCCCCTACGAGCAGTACTTC.

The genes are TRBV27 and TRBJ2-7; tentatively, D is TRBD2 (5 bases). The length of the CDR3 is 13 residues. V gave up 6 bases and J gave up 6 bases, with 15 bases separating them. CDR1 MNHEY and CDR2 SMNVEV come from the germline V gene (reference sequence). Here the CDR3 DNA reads TGTGCCAGCAGACCCCTCGGGGTGGGCGAGCAGTACTTC. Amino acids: CASRPLGVGEQYF.